This paragraph covers one TCR beta chain sequence. No antigen is known for it. Sequence at one end of the junction differs from germline and may be a read error. CDR1 and CDR2 (SNHLY, FYNNEI) derive from the germline V gene. Reading from cysteine to phenylalanine, the CDR3 counts 17 amino acids. Only the CDR3 part of the read is kept: 51 bases, read in frame from the first base. To demonstrate the VDJtools post-analysis software, the study profiled TCR beta repertoires from the peripheral blood of 13 young patients with multiple sclerosis. The patients with multiple sclerosis were children and adolescents between about 6 and 17 years of age. The entry originates in a study of post-analysis software for immune sequencing data (dated by TCRdb to between 2014 and 2017). Broadly, across the study: Disease courses on record covered relapsing-remitting, secondary progressive and progressive-relapsing multiple sclerosis, though some patients had no subtype annotation. The patient repertoires were compared against approximately ten previously published healthy control repertoires obtained from donors aged about 6 to 28 years. A subset of samples was prepared in parallel using single-end sample barcoding, then pooled and co-amplified after Illumina adapter ligation. Beyond this particular receptor, the publication reports: The multiple sclerosis patient group was slightly younger than the control group. Direct clustering with F measure showed strong co-clustering of samples prepared in the same batch, prompting a batch-effect correction. Compared with controls, multiple sclerosis patients had significantly lower normalized Chao1 diversity, a finding suggesting substantial peripheral T-cell clonal expansion. Four or five TRBV segments, including TRBV5-6, TRBV5-1 and TRBV20-1, were significantly more frequent in patients than controls.

Library creation used PCR. Sequencing took place on an Illumina HiSeq 2500. To reduce PCR and sequencing biases, unique molecular identifiers were built into the TCR beta cDNA libraries. Every 1 to 10 million input T cells yielded roughly 500,000 cDNA molecules, meaning each molecule approximated one T cell. The patient libraries were prepared and sequenced with the same protocol used for the earlier healthy control dataset. Within a given batch, samples were prepared together, multiplexed and sequenced on the same HiSeq lane. Concerning the study's data processing: Raw barcoded reads were processed with MIGEC, discarding single-read molecular identifier groups before consensus assembly and CDR3 extraction. Clonotype tables were post-analysed with VDJtools, and diversity was normalized by down-sampling all datasets to the smallest sample size. Repertoire overlap clustering matched CDR3 amino acid but not nucleotide sequences to correct batch-related cross-sample contamination. The public reads were quality trimmed at Q25 with fastp and then assembled into clones with MiXCR by TCRdb, keeping productive beta chains. Every distinct CDR3 protein forms one entry, paired with its most common genes and DNA. TCRdb assigned the V and J calls; the authors' analysis was not used. Present in this sample are about 770,000 distinct CDR3 sequences, around 46% of which were seen just once. The top ten constitute around 4.7% of the sample.

Sequenced material: blood. The sequence was collected from a girl aged 10 to 17 with multiple sclerosis. The chain joins TRBV2 to TRBJ2-7, with 10 central nucleotides matching TRBD2. The CDR3 in this case is CASREARASGSKYEQYF. The DNA is TGTGCCAGCAGGGAAGCCCGGGCTAGCGGGAGTAAGTACGAGCAGTACTTC. The full variable domain, completed from the reference TRBV2 and TRBJ2-7 proteins outside the CDR3, reads EPEVTQTPSHQVTQMGQEVILRCVPISNHLYFYWYRQILGQKVEFLVSFYNNEISEKSEIFDDQFSVERPDGSNFTLKIRSTKLEDSAMYFCASREARASGSKYEQYFGPGTRLTVT.